The subject of this entry is one T cell receptor (beta chain). Its cognate antigen is unknown. This entry is derived from a study of T cell responses to AZD1222 COVID-19 vaccine. Notes on the study in general: The breadth and depth of Spike-specific TCRs increased once two AZD1222 doses had been given. As reported, nearly half of all spike-specific TCRs target variant regions that are unmutated. The donors showed a predominance of white British ancestry and of females, with possible underestimation of clonal diversity.

CDR3 size: 11 residues. Trimming stripped 7 bases from V and 4 bases from J, with 5 bases between. Germline CDR1 and CDR2: MGHDK and SYGVNS. Repertoires were generated with immunoSEQ multiplex PCR, while TCRdb's copy carries only in-frame clones and drops some. This sample yields fewer than 200,000 clones, of which around 90% are seen a single time; around 1% belongs to the top ten. V is TRBV25-1 and J is TRBJ1-3; D call uncertain. Sequencing used peripheral blood, obtained 28 days after the second AZD1222 dose. The clonotype originates from an adult who received the AZD1222 COVID-19 vaccine. CDR3 region: CASKEGNTIYF. CDR3 DNA sequence: TGTGCCAGCAAGGAAGGAAACACCATATATTTT.